The 15 T cell receptor beta chains in this list originate from one sample, sequenced in a study of CXCR3-negative and CXCR3-positive naive CD8 T cells (dated by TCRdb to between 2017 and 2020). The instrument given in TCRdb is NextSeq 550. The Human TCR Profiling Kit (MiLaboratory) was used to make UMI-labeled 5' RACE TRB cDNA libraries. The reads were reprocessed in TCRdb, with one entry per CDR3 protein sequence and no accompanying DNA. The sample table gives 41,000 or so distinct CDR3 sequences. Under 2% of the sample comes from the top ten. The sequenced sample consisted of naive CXCR3- CD8+ T cells from blood. The sample's cell subset or site label, decoded: CD45RO-CCR7+CD27+CD95- naive CD8+ T cells lacking CXCR3 (TNR3-). The source of these receptors is a human donor in good health. Some clones in this sample may be carry-over from other donors' samples.

This sequence joins TRBV4-2 and TRBJ2-5; TCRdb proposes TRBD1, but this gene call is untestable without DNA. The CDR3 contains 14 residues. The germline V gene has CDR1 LGHNA and CDR2 YNFKEQ. This CDR3 reads CASSLDRTQETQYF.

This chain joins TRBV4-2 and TRBJ2-5. This CDR3 region has 13 residues. CDR1 and CDR2 from the germline V gene are LGHNA and YNFKEQ. The CDR3 sequence: CASSQVAQETQYF.

The chain couples TRBV15 to TRBJ2-3; TCRdb outputs TRBD1, but without DNA this stays unchecked. CDR3 length: 15 residues. CDR1 is LNHNV and CDR2 is YYDKDF in the germline V gene (reference sequence). The CDR3 reads CATSRGTTHTDTQYF.

The chain recombines TRBV7-6 with TRBJ1-6; TCRdb's D call, TRBD1, is unchecked because there is no DNA. There are 17 residues in the CDR3. The germline V gene encodes CDR1 SGHVS and CDR2 FNYEAQ. This CDR3 reads CASSPRGFSSYNSPLHF.

The rearrangement joins TRBV7-9 to TRBJ2-3; as DNA is missing, the TRBD2 call by TCRdb cannot be tested. CDR1 SEHNR and CDR2 FQNEAQ come from the germline V gene (reference sequence). This CDR3 has 15 amino acids. CDR3 protein: CASSSGTSLSDTQYF.

This chain uses TRBV5-4 with TRBJ2-7; checking the TCRdb D call of TRBD1 is not possible without DNA. Per the germline V gene, CDR1 is SGHNT and CDR2 is YYREEE (reference sequence). CDR3 length equals 15 residues. The CDR3 region is CASSVPGLGSYEQYF.

CDR3 amino acids: CASSWQGAGNEQFF. The rearrangement links TRBV7-2 to TRBJ2-1; TCRdb's D call, TRBD1, is unchecked because there is no DNA. The CDR3 runs to 14 residues. Germline lookup yields CDR1 SGHTA and CDR2 FQGNSA.

The V call is TRBV7-2, the J call TRBJ2-1; TCRdb proposes TRBD1, but this gene call is untestable without DNA. Germline assignment: CDR1 SGHTA and CDR2 FQGNSA. The CDR3 length is 14 residues. The CDR3 here is CASSFGGTYNEQFF.

This chain connects TRBV14 to TRBJ2-1; checking the TCRdb D call of TRBD2 is not possible without DNA. CDR3 size: 17 residues. Germline V gene lookup returns CDR1 SGHDN and CDR2 FVKESK. CDR3 residues: CASSHDTRGSYYNEQFF.

The genes are TRBV7-9 and TRBJ2-7; TCRdb indicates TRBD1, and absent DNA this call remains unverified. This CDR3 comprises 15 residues. CDR1 SEHNR and CDR2 FQNEAQ come from the germline V gene (reference sequence). CDR3 residues: CASSFFRDRGYEQYF.

J is TRBJ2-1 and V is TRBV6-6; TCRdb designates TRBD1, a call that cannot be tested without DNA. CDR1 and CDR2 from the germline V gene are MNHNY and SVGAGI (reference sequence). This CDR3 comprises 13 residues. The CDR3 sequence: CASSYYTDPGQFF.

The rearrangement uses TRBV10-3 and TRBJ2-4; TCRdb proposes TRBD2, but this gene call is untestable without DNA. CDR3 length: 16 amino acids. The germline V gene encodes CDR1 ENHRY and CDR2 SYGVKD. CDR3 residues: CAISEYVAGAKNIQYF.

The chain carries TRBV21-1 and TRBJ2-5; TCRdb reports TRBD1, a call that lacks DNA to check it against. TRBV21-1 is given as a pseudogene. The CDR3 totals 15 residues. CDR3 loop: CASSKAHKGQETQYF.

CDR3 loop: CASSFDRLETQYF. V is TRBV28 and J is TRBJ2-5; the TCRdb D gene call, TRBD1, has no DNA to confirm it. This CDR3 contains 13 residues. Germline V gene lookup returns CDR1 MDHEN and CDR2 SYDVKM.

The genes are TRBV7-9 and TRBJ2-7. The CDR3 covers 12 residues. Looked up from germline, CDR1 is SEHNR and CDR2 is FQNEAQ (reference sequence). CDR3 amino acids: CASSLVSREQYF.